The present T cell receptor beta chain was sequenced within a study of cytomegalovirus exposure and HLA in healthy donors (dated by TCRdb to the late 2010s). Context from the whole study: In an earlier analysis of about 560 of the donors, about 270 Gb of sequence data and 100 million or so unique TCR beta sequences from some 170 million T cells were reported. Roughly 300 gigabases of sequencing data and approximately 85 million unique TCR sequences were included in an early release covering over 600 HLA-typed donors. The genetic ancestry cluster associated with self-reported Caucasian donors included about 81% of the roughly 380 genotyped donors. The study aimed to test whether cataloging public T cell receptors could reveal signatures of past pathogen exposure. The T cell repertoires of 666 subjects were profiled by immunosequencing and related to cytomegalovirus serostatus. Besides the first cohort of 500 to 700 subjects, a separate validation cohort made up of some 110 different subjects was used. High-throughput TCR immunosequencing, statistical association of individual TCRs with disease status, and machine learning were combined to predict cytomegalovirus infection status. A later analysis re-examined previously published TCR beta repertoires from just over 650 donors and added high-resolution HLA genotyping to investigate patterns of TCR occurrence. The later analysis used no new phenotypic data to find candidate immune exposures, relying instead on TCR beta sequences and their occurrence across donors. To decide whether each TCR beta V gene segment behaved as functional or pseudogenic, an earlier analysis of fewer than 750 of the donors relied on high-throughput TCR beta sequencing. Alongside the repertoire data, information on donor age, sex, ethnicity and CMV serostatus was compiled. In a later genetic analysis, genome-wide SNP genotypes for about 65% of the 666 donors were used, and that subset was treated as a discovery cohort. Every repertoire in the discovery cohort had been generated on one and the same sequencing platform. HLA typing covered class I and class II loci at four-digit resolution. Typing coverage differed by locus: A, B, C, DRB1 and DQB1 were typed in roughly 620-640 donors, DQA1 in approximately 520, DPA1 in 600 to 610, and DPB1 in approximately 450. Because of strong linkage in the cohort, five DR-DQ haplotypes were treated as single units for association and clustering. On average, 235,054 unique TCR beta nucleotide sequences were sequenced per donor among 398 genotyped donors of the cohort, with about 19% of those sequences being non-productive.

The cohort was made up of around 720 healthy bone marrow donors. At the time of sampling, every cohort member was nominally healthy, though immune exposures that went unrecorded were likely present. The donor was CMV seropositive and belonged to the group of 250 to 300 seropositive cohort members. A peripheral blood sample was provided by each donor, and peripheral blood mononuclear cells were used for TCR beta sequencing. The Qiagen DNeasy Blood Extraction Kit was used to extract genomic DNA from the blood cell samples. The germline V gene provides CDR1 SGDLS and CDR2 YYNGEE. Trimming costs V 4 bases and J 2 bases, and their ends lie 3 bases apart. Counted from cysteine to phenylalanine, this CDR3 has 11 amino acids. The retained sequence is limited to the CDR3, 33 bases, with the frame set at the first base. To note about this clone: Its recognized antigen is unknown. Base qualities were left out, and no much larger clone turns up one base away.

Results and caveats for the whole study, not just this receptor: The earlier analysis of 587 of the donors excluded roughly 17 rarely observed V segments, including chromosome 9 orphons, because counts were too low. In both the original and validation cohorts, the classifier was reported to diagnose cytomegalovirus status with high specificity and sensitivity. While some public TCRs were present in many individuals, most TCR sequences turned up only very rarely across donors. A further reported finding was that TCR beta sequences accurately predicted the HLA-A and HLA-B alleles for most subjects in the first cohort. According to a later analysis, parvovirus B19, influenza, CMV and Epstein-Barr virus appeared linked to several top co-occurrence clusters. An association between a missense DCLRE1C variant and V-gene and J-gene trimming of TCR beta chains was found in a later genetic analysis and replicated in an independent cohort. In the study, approximately 150 TCR beta chains were listed as associated with cytomegalovirus. Because some donors lacked HLA typing at each locus, the association tests relied only on the typed subset. Sequencing depth was assumed to be roughly uniform across donors in the presence/absence analyses, though that assumption may not hold. According to a later analysis, TCR association rates differed among HLA loci, with DRB1 alleles showing the most associated TCRs and HLA-C alleles showing the fewest. Three of the identified cytomegalovirus-associated TCR beta chains were confirmed in vitro to be specific for cytomegalovirus antigens. This cohort had only TCR beta chains sequenced, and the lack of alpha or paired-chain data limited which features could be detected. When HLA alleles, especially DR and DQ, strongly co-occurred, TCR associations were difficult to assign to individual alleles. In a later analysis, HLA-associated TCR beta chains showed more clonal expansion and lower generation probabilities than non-associated chains that were equally common. Correlated functional status among segregating V segments might be attributable to linkage disequilibrium, but an unknown experimental factor could not be ruled out. A later analysis found that most CMV-associated TCR beta chains appeared HLA-restricted, with HLA associations seemingly driven largely by CMV exposure. The only immune exposure information available for the cohort was CMV serostatus. In a later analysis, some 17,000 TCR beta sequences were associated with specific HLA alleles at a false discovery rate of 0.05. According to a later genetic analysis, donors in an Asian-associated ancestry cluster had fewer N-insertions in productive TCRs than the approximately 670-donor mean. Broadly in line with IMGT annotations, most TCR beta V segments showed up in productive rearrangements about 87% or about 30% of the time in an earlier analysis of several hundred of the donors. Some IMGT-functional V segments, including TRBV6-2 and TRBV6-3, could not be distinguished by the 87-base-pair reads and were therefore excluded. The sequencing pipeline was judged likely to have produced a cluster of highly shared sequence variants as a technical artifact. It was suggested by the authors that the approach could potentially be generalized to other disease states and immunological phenotypes.

Receptor amplification or capture employed the immunoSEQ multiplex PCR assay. For the multiplex PCR, a mixture combining 60 forward primers for TCR Vbeta segments and 13 reverse primers for TCR Jbeta segments was used. The CDR3 region of rearranged TCR beta genes was amplified from genomic DNA with a multiplex PCR assay. On the Illumina HiSeq System, the amplified TCR beta libraries were sequenced as 87-base-pair reads. In the authors' own workflow: A later analysis tallied around 82 million unique TCR beta chains across the 700 or so repertoires, and about 12 million of those chains were shared by two or more donors. A nearest-neighbor algorithm error-corrected the raw reads and collapsed the reads into unique sequences, merging closely related sequences to remove PCR and sequencing errors. CDR3 sequences were aligned to IMGT reference sequences to assign V, D and J gene segments. For a sequence to be retained, at least a six-nucleotide match to both a V gene segment and a J gene segment was required. Rearrangements were called productive when the CDR3 lacked stop codons and stayed in frame with V and J; all others were non-productive. CDR3 was defined according to IMGT convention as the region running from the second conserved V-encoded cysteine to the conserved J-encoded phenylalanine. In an earlier analysis of around 540 of the donors, sequences lacking an unambiguous match to a single V gene segment were excluded. An earlier analysis of 500 to 700 of the donors classified V segments as functional when productive rearrangements were above 56.7% and as segregating when the standard deviation between donors was above 5%. A statistical classification framework was built for diagnosing cytomegalovirus status from the catalog of TCR beta chain sequences. A later analysis assigned V and J genes by comparing TCR nucleotide sequences with IMGT/GENE-DB human TR gene sequences. Using the TCRdist pipeline, a later analysis assigned CDR3 sequences along with most-parsimonious VDJ recombination scenarios. A later analysis defined each TCR beta chain by its CDR3 amino acid sequence plus V-gene family, and excluded reads lacking a unique V-gene family. To address suspected cross-contamination and a sequencing artifact, a later analysis removed a few hundred highly shared, low-generation-probability nucleotide sequences. In a later analysis, a clonal expansion index was calculated for each public chain from normalized within-repertoire ranks of inferred template counts. In a later analysis, generation probabilities were computed with a VDJ recombination model fitted to out-of-frame rearrangements, and the resulting probabilities were checked against IGoR. In a later analysis, hypergeometric tests were used to score TCR-TCR, TCR-HLA and TCR-CMV co-occurrence, with a repertoire-size bias correction applied to TCR pairs. A later analysis estimated false discovery rates by permuting HLA or CMV assignments 20 times. A later analysis grouped co-occurring TCRs with DBSCAN, adding TCRdist sequence similarity when clustering within HLA-allele-positive subsets. Repertoires with fewer than 30,000 or more than 120,000 public chains, plus five repertoires with anomalous nucleotide sharing, were excluded from co-occurrence clustering. Not all clones reach the TCRdb copy of this immuneACCESS table, which keeps in-frame sequences only. Checked studies attribute under half of the gap to unresolved V genes and leave the rest unexplained. For V, J and clone size, that table is used; D and trimming come from the DNA. The sample has 180,000 or so clones on record, around 82% of them singletons. The leading ten clones occupy 2% to 2.5% of the sample.

The sequenced sample consisted of PBMCs. The sequence is built from TRBV9 and TRBJ1-2, with no reliable assignment of the D segment. The receptor's source is a woman aged 25 to 39 in good health and CMV-seropositive. The base sequence is TGTGCCAGCAGCCAGAACTATGGCTACACCTTC. The encoded protein is CASSQNYGYTF.